This TCR beta chain is from a study of cytomegalovirus exposure and HLA in healthy donors. The PCR contained 60 Vbeta and 13 Jbeta primers. Method: immunoSEQ multiplex PCR; TCRdb's copy keeps in-frame clones and lacks some. The sample records over 85,000 clones, roughly 80% being singletons. V gave up 2 bases and J gave up 3 bases, with 13 bases separating them. This CDR3 spans 15 amino acids. CDR1 is LNHDA, CDR2 SQIVND, per germline (reference sequence). What was sequenced was PBMCs. This TCR was recovered from a young woman in good health and CMV-seronegative. The rearrangement joins TRBV19 to TRBJ1-1; D might be TRBD1 (5 bases). The CDR3 loop reads CASSIKGSGDTEAFF. DNA for the CDR3: TGTGCCAGTAGTATAAAGGGGTCGGGGGACACTGAAGCTTTCTTT.